This T cell receptor (delta chain) was sequenced in a study of gamma delta lymphoproliferative disorders and STAT genes (dated by TCRdb to 2016 to 2018). A note on the overall study: Gamma-chain libraries were prepared from at least 50 ng of genomic DNA using the LymphoTrack Dx TCRG Assay. Delta-chain libraries followed the EuroClonality-NGS working group standard operating procedure, because no corresponding Invivoscribe delta assay was available. Within a larger immunophenotypic and STAT-mutation study, TCR gamma and delta CDR3 repertoires were profiled by deep sequencing in Tgammadelta lymphoproliferative disease patients and healthy controls. To confirm the results, all delta-chain samples and a couple of gamma-chain samples were sequenced a second time. On the study overall, not on this receptor specifically: It was noted by the authors that NGS specificity may be reduced at low frequencies, so confirmation of the public or private nature of leukemic clones is needed. Control T cells were likely spread across varied maturation stages, whereas leukemic cells were skewed toward terminal effectors, which potentially limits comparisons between patients and controls. When whole repertoires were clustered, gamma repertoires from patients grouped apart from those of healthy controls, but delta repertoires did not separate between the groups. Nearly all major patient gamma and delta clonotypes were public, shared with at least one healthy donor; only a couple of gamma clonotypes were private to disease.

In both library methods, multiplex PCR was carried out with primers targeting conserved V and J regions of the TCR genes. Amplicons were purified, pooled and sequenced on an Illumina MiSeq platform. Regarding the original processing steps: V(D)J alignment, clonotype assembly and translation were done with MiXCR, while functionality assessment and CDR3 repertoire analyses were done with VDJtools. The IMGT definition of CDR3 was applied, and only productive sequences using functional genes were analyzed, with ORF genes and pseudogenes left out. A custom Python script searched for identical amino acid CDR3s of major clonotypes (frequency >=5%) across all patients and controls. A one-sided non-parametric Wilcoxon test was used to compare clonotype frequencies between patients and controls. TCRdb called clones afresh from the public reads with CATT; identical DNA rows were later merged. The V and J calls follow TCRdb's processing rather than the paper's. The sample table lists about 880 delta-chain clones, under 2% of them with a count of one. The ten largest clones add up to about 74% of the sample.

Genomic DNA from peripheral blood mononuclear cells isolated from patients and controls was used for TCR sequencing. The control group, matched to the patients for age and sex, consisted of approximately 23 healthy adult blood donors (about 12 males and roughly 11 females) with a median age of about 69 years. This clone was detected a few times. The target of this receptor is not known. TCRdb records a much larger clone's protein for this DNA, with a difference at residue 9 that likely arises from a read error; the protein given is the translation of the DNA. The trim is 3 bases for V and 0 bases for J, with a gap of 26 bases between the germline ends. CDR3 length: 20 amino acids, cysteine to phenylalanine. The kept DNA is CDR3 alone, 60 bases in frame from the first base. The germline V gene gives CDR1 as TSWWSYY and CDR2 as QGS.

The chain uses TRDV1 and TRDJ1; tentative D gene TRDD1, with 5 bases matching. The source is a human donor in good health. The sequenced material came from blood. Read as DNA, the sequence is TGTGCTCTTGGGGATCAAAGTTATTTCTTACGATGGAAATACACCGATAAACTCATCTTT. Translation gives CALGDQSYFLRWKYTDKLIF.